This TCR beta chain was captured in a study of vaccination and CD4 T cells after COVID-19. Study overall: Median time from COVID diagnosis to post-COVID sampling was 101 days (35 to 161). Study results and limitations: Among convalescent patients, a median roughly 88% of reactive clones emerged only after vaccination.

This clonotype was counted a single time. Its cognate antigen is unknown. Treatment specified: approximately nine-day PBMC culture with coronavirus spike peptide pools or control peptides (ViraFEST assay). These CD4+ T cells came from approximately nine-day cultures by negative selection. Germline-derived CDR1 and CDR2 are MNHEY and SVGAGI. This CDR3 comprises 15 residues. The V end was cut by 0 bases, the J end by 1 base, with 9 bases between. Researchers used the Oncomine TCR Beta short-read assay to sequence DNA from cultured CD4+ T cells. TCRdb re-called the PCR reads through MiXCR, storing one row per CDR3 protein. The data contain some 11,000 distinct CDR3 sequences, more than 70% of them seen just once; the ten biggest clones take up 10%.

The TCR originated in a human donor who had recovered from COVID-19. The specimen sequenced was CD4+ T cells from blood, cultured in vitro. V is TRBV6-5 and J is TRBJ1-2; D unresolved. The CDR3 coding sequence is TGTGCCAGCAGTTACTCGATAGGTGGTAACTATGGCTACACCTTC. The encoded protein is CASSYSIGGNYGYTF.